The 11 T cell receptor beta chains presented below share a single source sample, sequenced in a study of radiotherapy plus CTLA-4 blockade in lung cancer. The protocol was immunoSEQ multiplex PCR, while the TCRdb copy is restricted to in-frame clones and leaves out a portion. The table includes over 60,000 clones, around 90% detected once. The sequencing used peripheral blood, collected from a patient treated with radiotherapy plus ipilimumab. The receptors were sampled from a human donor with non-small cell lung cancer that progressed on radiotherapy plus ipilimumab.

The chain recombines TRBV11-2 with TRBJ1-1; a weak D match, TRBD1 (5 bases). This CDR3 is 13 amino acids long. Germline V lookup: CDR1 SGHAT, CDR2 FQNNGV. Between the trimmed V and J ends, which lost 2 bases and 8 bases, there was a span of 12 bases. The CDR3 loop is CASSLSLTGEAFF. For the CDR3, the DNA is TGTGCCAGCAGCTTAAGCCTCACAGGAGAAGCTTTCTTT.

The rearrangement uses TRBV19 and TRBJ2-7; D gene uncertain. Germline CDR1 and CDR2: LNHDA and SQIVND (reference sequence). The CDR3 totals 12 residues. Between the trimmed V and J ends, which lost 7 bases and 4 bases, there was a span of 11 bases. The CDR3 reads CASTIRVYEQYV. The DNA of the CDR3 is TGTGCCAGTACCATTCGGGTTTACGAGCAGTACGTC.

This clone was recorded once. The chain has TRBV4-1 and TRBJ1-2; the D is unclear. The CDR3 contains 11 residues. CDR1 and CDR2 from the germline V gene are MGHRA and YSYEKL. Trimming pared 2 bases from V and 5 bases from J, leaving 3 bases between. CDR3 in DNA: TGCGCCAGCAGCCAACGTTATGGCTACACCTTC. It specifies CASSQRYGYTF.

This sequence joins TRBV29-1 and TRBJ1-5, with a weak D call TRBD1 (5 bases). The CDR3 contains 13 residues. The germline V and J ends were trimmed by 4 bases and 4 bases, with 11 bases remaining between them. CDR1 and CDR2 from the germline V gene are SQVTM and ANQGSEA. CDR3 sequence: CSVVIGGNQPQHF. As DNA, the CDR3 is TGCAGCGTTGTTATCGGGGGTAATCAGCCCCAGCATTTT.

This CDR3 reads CASSQDSLAGGDEQFF. CDR3 nucleotide sequence: TGCGCCAGCAGCCAAGATTCCCTAGCGGGAGGTGATGAGCAGTTCTTC. The chain is built from TRBV4-1 and TRBJ2-1; TRBD2 matches at 11 bases. This CDR3 contains 16 residues. The germline gives CDR1 MGHRA, CDR2 YSYEKL. After removal of 0 bases from V and 8 bases from J, the junction contained 6 bases not matched to a gene.

CDR3 amino acids: CASSTGTGYSEAFF. In DNA form, the CDR3 reads TGTGCCAGCAGTACCGGGACAGGGTATTCTGAAGCTTTCTTT. V gene TRBV2 combines with J gene TRBJ1-1; 9 nucleotides agree with TRBD1. The junction had 7 bases not matched to a gene; V was cut back by 5 bases and J by 6 bases. In germline, CDR1 is SNHLY, CDR2 FYNNEI. The CDR3 has 14 amino acids.

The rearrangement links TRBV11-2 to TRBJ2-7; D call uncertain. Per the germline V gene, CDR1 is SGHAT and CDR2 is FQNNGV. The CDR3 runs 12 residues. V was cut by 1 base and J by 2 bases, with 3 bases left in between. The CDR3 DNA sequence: TGTGCCAGCAGCTTAGTCCCCTACGAGCAGTACTTC. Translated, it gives CASSLVPYEQYF. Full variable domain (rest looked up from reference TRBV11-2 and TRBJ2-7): EAGVAQSPRYKIIEKRQSVAFWCNPISGHATLYWYQQILGQGPKLLIQFQNNGVVDDSQLPKDRFSAERLKGVDSTLKIQPAKLEDSAVYLCASSLVPYEQYFGPGTRLTVT.

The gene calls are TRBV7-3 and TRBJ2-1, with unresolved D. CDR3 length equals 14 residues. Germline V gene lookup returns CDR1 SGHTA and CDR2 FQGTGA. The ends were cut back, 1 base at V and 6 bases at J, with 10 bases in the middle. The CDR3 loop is CASSLMGDSNEQFF. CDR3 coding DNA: TGTGCCAGCAGCTTAATGGGTGATTCCAATGAGCAGTTCTTC.

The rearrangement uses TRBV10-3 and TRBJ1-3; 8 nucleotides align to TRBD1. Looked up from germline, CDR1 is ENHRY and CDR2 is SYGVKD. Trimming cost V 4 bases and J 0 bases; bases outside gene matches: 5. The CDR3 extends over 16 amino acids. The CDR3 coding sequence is TGTGCCATCAGTGGGGGACAGGATACCTCTGGAAACACCATATATTTT. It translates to CAISGGQDTSGNTIYF.

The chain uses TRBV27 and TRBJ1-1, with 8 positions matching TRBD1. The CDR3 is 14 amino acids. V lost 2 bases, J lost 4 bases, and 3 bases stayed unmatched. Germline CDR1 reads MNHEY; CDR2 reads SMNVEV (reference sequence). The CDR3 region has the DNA TGTGCCAGCAGTTTACAGGGGGCGGGCACTGAAGCTTTCTTT. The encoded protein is CASSLQGAGTEAFF.

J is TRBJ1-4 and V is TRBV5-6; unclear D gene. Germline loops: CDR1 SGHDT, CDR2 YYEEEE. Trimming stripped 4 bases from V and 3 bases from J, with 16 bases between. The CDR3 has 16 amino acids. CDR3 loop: CASSLGGAAANEKLFF. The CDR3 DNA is TGTGCCAGCAGCCTTGGTGGAGCTGCGGCTAATGAAAAACTGTTTTTT. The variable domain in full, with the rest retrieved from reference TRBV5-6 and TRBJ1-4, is DAGVTQSPTHLIKTRGQQVTLRCSPKSGHDTVSWYQQALGQGPQFIFQYYEEEERQRGNFPDRFSGHQFPNYSSELNVNALLLGDSALYLCASSLGGAAANEKLFFGSGTQLSVL.